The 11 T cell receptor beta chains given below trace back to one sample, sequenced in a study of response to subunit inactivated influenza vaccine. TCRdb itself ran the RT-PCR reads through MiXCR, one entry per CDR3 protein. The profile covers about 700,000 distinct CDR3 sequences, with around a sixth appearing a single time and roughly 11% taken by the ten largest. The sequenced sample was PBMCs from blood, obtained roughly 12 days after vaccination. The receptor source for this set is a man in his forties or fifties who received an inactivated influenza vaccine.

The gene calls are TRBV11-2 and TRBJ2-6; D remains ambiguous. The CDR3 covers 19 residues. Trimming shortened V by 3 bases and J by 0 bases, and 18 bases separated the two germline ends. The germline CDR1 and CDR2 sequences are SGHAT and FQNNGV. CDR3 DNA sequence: TGTGCCAGCAGCTTTCGATCTGCGCACAGTGACTCTGGGGCCAACGTCCTGACTTTC. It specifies CASSFRSAHSDSGANVLTF.

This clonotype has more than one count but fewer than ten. For the CDR3, the DNA is TGTGCCAGCAGCCCTCAAACAGGTCCGGCGGGAGAGACCCAGTACTTC. Protein product: CASSPQTGPAGETQYF. J is TRBJ2-5 and V is TRBV11-2; D may match TRBD1 or TRBD2 (5 bases each). This CDR3 has 16 residues. Germline CDR1 reads SGHAT; CDR2 reads FQNNGV. V was clipped by 5 bases and J by 4 bases, with 20 bases between them.

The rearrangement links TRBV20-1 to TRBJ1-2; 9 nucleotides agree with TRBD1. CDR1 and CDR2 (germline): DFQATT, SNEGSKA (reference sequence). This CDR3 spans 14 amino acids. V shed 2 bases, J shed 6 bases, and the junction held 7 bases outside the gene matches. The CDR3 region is CSARIRQGGDGYTF. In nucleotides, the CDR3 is TGCAGTGCTAGAATCCGACAGGGGGGGGATGGCTACACCTTC.

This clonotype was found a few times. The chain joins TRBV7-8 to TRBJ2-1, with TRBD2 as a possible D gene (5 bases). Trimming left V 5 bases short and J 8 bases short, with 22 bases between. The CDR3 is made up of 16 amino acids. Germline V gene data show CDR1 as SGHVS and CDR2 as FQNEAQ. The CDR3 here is CASSPKPNYGIYEQFF. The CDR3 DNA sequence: TGTGCCAGCAGCCCGAAACCAAACTACGGGATTTATGAGCAGTTCTTC.

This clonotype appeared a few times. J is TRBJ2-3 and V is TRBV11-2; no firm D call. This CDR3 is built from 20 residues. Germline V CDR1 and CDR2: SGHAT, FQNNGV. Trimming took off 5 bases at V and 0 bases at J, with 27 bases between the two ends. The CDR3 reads CASSLQPRRTPPFSTDTQYF. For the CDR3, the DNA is TGTGCCAGCAGCCTACAGCCCCGACGTACACCACCCTTTAGCACAGATACGCAGTATTTT.

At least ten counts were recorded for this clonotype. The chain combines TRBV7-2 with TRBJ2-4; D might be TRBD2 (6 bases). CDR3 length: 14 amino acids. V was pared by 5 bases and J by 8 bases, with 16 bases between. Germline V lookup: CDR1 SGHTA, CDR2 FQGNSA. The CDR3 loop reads CASSPMRGSDIQYF. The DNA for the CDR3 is TGTGCCAGCAGCCCGATGCGGGGCTCAGACATTCAGTACTTC.

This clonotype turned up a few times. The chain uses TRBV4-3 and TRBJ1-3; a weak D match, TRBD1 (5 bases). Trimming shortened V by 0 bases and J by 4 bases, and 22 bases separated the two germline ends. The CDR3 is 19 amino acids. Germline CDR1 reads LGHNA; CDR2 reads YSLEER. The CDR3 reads CASSQEGELGGEGGNTIYF. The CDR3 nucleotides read TGCGCCAGCAGCCAAGAAGGCGAATTAGGAGGGGAAGGCGGAAACACCATATATTTT.

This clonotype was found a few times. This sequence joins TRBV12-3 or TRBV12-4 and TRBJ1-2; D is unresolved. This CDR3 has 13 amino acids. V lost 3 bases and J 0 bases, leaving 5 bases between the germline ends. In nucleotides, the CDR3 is TGTGCCAGCAGTTTTAAAGCTAACTATGGCTACACCTTC. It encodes CASSFKANYGYTF.

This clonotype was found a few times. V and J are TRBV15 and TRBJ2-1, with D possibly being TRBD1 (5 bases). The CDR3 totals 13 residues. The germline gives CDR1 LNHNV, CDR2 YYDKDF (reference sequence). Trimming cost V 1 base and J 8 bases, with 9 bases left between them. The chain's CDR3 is CATSRGQGYEQFF. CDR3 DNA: TGTGCCACCAGCAGAGGGCAGGGCTATGAGCAGTTCTTC.

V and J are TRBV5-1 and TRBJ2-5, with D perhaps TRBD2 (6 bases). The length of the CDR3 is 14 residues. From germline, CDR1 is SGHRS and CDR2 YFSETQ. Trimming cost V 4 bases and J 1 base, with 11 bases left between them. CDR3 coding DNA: TGCGCCAGCAGCCCGTTGGGACTCCAAGAGACCCAGTACTTC. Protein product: CASSPLGLQETQYF.

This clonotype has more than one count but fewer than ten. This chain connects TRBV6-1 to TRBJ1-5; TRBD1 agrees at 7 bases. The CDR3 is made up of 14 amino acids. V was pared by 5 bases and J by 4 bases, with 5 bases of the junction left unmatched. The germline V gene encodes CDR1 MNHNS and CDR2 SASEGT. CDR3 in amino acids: CASSPTGWNQPQHF. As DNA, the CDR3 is TGTGCCAGCAGTCCGACAGGGTGGAATCAGCCCCAGCATTTT.